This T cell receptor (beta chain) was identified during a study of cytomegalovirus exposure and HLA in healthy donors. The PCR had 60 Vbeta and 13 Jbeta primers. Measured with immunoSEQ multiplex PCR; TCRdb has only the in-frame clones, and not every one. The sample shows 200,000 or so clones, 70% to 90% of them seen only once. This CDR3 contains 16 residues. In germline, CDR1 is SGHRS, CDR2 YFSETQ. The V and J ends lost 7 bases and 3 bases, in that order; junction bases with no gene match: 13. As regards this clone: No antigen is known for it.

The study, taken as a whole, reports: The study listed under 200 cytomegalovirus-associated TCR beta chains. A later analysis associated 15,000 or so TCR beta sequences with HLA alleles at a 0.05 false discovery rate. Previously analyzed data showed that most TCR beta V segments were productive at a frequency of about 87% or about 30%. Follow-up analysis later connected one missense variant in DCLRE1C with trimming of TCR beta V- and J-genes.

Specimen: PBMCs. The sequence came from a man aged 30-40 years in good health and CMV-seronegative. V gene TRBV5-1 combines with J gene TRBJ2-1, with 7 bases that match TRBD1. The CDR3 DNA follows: TGCGCCAGCGGCTCCGGGACAGCTGGGATCTACAATGAGCAGTTCTTC. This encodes CASGSGTAGIYNEQFF.